A single sample is the source of the 15 T cell receptor beta chains below, sequenced in a study of glioma-infiltrating T cells. The iRepertoire nested amplicon-rescue multiplex PCR amplified TCR alpha and beta CDR3s from RNA. A single record per CDR3 protein comes from TCRdb applying MiXCR to the multiplex PCR reads. The profile shows a few hundred thousand distinct CDR3 sequences, roughly 41% of them singletons. Material: glioma tissue, nonneoplastic brain tissue, or PBMCs (not recorded which). All receptors derive from a human donor with low-grade glioma or glioblastoma, undergoing nonglioma brain surgery, or in good health (not recorded which).

This clonotype has a count of ten or more. The chain has TRBV15 and TRBJ2-5; D is possibly TRBD1 or TRBD2 (5 bases each). This CDR3 contains 15 residues. The V gene's germline CDR1 is LNHNV and CDR2 YYDKDF (reference sequence). V shed 0 bases and J shed 5 bases, with 13 bases lying between them. For the CDR3, the DNA is TGTGCCACCAGCAGAGATCCGGGGCCGGGGGAGACCCAGTACTTC. As protein: CATSRDPGPGETQYF.

This clonotype was observed at least ten times. The J gene is TRBJ2-7, the V gene TRBV27; D uncertain. Trimming shortened V by 4 bases and J by 6 bases, and 19 bases separated the two germline ends. The CDR3 extends over 15 amino acids. Looked up from germline, CDR1 is MNHEY and CDR2 is SMNVEV (reference sequence). CDR3 protein: CASSSVLHGVSEQYF. CDR3 bases: TGTGCCAGCAGTTCCGTTCTCCACGGAGTGAGCGAGCAGTACTTC.

In the case of this clonotype: A much larger clone lies one base from this, so it may be a read error. The chain has TRBV20-1 and TRBJ2-1; D not resolved. Matching the DNA end better, TRBJ2-7 makes the J call doubtful. This CDR3 contains 10 residues. Per the germline V gene, CDR1 is DFQATT and CDR2 is SNEGSKA (reference sequence). Written as DNA, the CDR3 is TGCAGTGCCTATTACAATGAGCAGTACTTC. This codes for CSAYYNEQYF.

This clonotype was counted at least ten times. This chain uses TRBV6-5 with TRBJ2-3; no reliable D call. Germline V gene lookup returns CDR1 MNHEY and CDR2 SVGAGI. The V end was cut by 2 bases, the J end by 1 base, with 7 bases between. This CDR3 is 14 amino acids long. The CDR3 DNA reads TGTGCCAGCAGTTACAATGCGGGCACAGATACGCAGTATTTT. This encodes CASSYNAGTDTQYF.

This clonotype was observed many times. The chain links TRBV6-1 to TRBJ2-1; the D is unclear. The germline V gene has CDR1 MNHNS and CDR2 SASEGT. Trimming cost V 4 bases and J 0 bases, with 10 bases left between them. This CDR3 has 15 residues. The DNA for the CDR3 is TGTGCCAGCAGTGTGAGAAAGGGCTCCTACAATGAGCAGTTCTTC. Its protein product is CASSVRKGSYNEQFF.

This clonotype was observed many times. J is TRBJ2-1 and V is TRBV27, with 10 bases identical to TRBD2. This CDR3 region has 16 residues. The trim removed 6 bases at V and 0 bases at J, leaving 5 bases unmatched. CDR1 and CDR2 (germline): MNHEY, SMNVEV (reference sequence). The CDR3 region has the DNA TGTGCCAGCAGCGTAGCGGGAGGCCTCTCCTACAATGAGCAGTTCTTC. This encodes CASSVAGGLSYNEQFF.

V usage is TRBV7-2 and J usage is TRBJ2-7; no reliable D call. In germline, CDR1 is SGHTA, CDR2 FQGNSA. This CDR3 comprises 14 residues. Trimming removed 5 bases at V and 0 bases at J, with 11 bases between. CDR3 sequence (DNA): TGTGCCAGCAGCCCTAGGGTAAGCTCCTACGAGCAGTACTTC. Translating gives CASSPRVSSYEQYF.

The chain is built from TRBV12-3 or TRBV12-4 and TRBJ1-5; D is possibly TRBD1 (5 bases). The CDR3 totals 16 residues. Trimming took 4 bases from V and 3 from J, leaving 16 bases between them. The DNA for the CDR3 is TGTGCCAGCAGTTCTGGGGGACGCAGACCCAATCAGCCCCAGCATTTT. Translating it yields CASSSGGRRPNQPQHF.

This clonotype has just a few counts. The V call is TRBV28, the J call TRBJ1-5; 7 bases are shared with TRBD1. The CDR3 spans 17 residues. The V gene's germline CDR1 is MDHEN and CDR2 SYDVKM. V shed 6 bases and J 4 bases; nucleotides not matched to a gene: 15. The CDR3: CASRRFGRGEKNQPQHF. The CDR3 DNA reads TGTGCCAGCAGGCGGTTTGGCAGGGGGGAAAAAAATCAGCCCCAGCATTTT.

V gene TRBV28 combines with J gene TRBJ2-4, with D maybe TRBD1 (6 bases). The CDR3 is made up of 16 amino acids. The germline gives CDR1 MDHEN, CDR2 SYDVKM. Deletions cut 5 bases from V and 0 bases from J, with 14 bases between. The CDR3 region has the DNA TGTGCCAGCAGTGCTCCCGGGACAATAGCCAAAAACATTCAGTACTTC. Translation: CASSAPGTIAKNIQYF.

For this clonotype: An end of the junction differs from the germline gene, which may be a read error. J is TRBJ2-1 and V is TRBV4-1; no firm D call. The CDR3 is 16 amino acids. Germline V lookup: CDR1 MGHRA, CDR2 YSYEKL. CDR3 loop: CASIQAPDRSHNEQFF. As DNA, the CDR3 is TGCGCCAGCATCCAAGCCCCGGACCGCTCCCACAATGAGCAGTTCTTC.

CDR3 sequence reads: CASSLAGGQGAGAFF. The CDR3, as DNA: TGCGCCAGCAGCTTGGCCGGAGGGCAGGGGGCCGGAGCTTTCTTT. This rearrangement joins TRBV5-1 to TRBJ1-1, with 8 positions matching TRBD1. V lost 0 bases and J lost 10; bases outside the gene matches: 11. The length of the CDR3 is 15 residues. The germline CDR1 and CDR2 sequences are SGHRS and YFSETQ.

This clonotype occurred many times. The CDR3 sequence: CASSLAGQMNTEAFF. The CDR3 coding sequence is TGTGCCAGCAGCTTAGCGGGACAAATGAACACTGAAGCTTTCTTT. This rearrangement joins TRBV7-2 to TRBJ1-1; possible D gene TRBD1, 6 bases. CDR1 and CDR2 from the germline V gene are SGHTA and FQGNSA. The CDR3 has 15 amino acids. The V end lost 0 bases, the J end lost 0 bases, and 8 bases lay between the germline ends.

The chain carries TRBV28 and TRBJ2-7; 10 bases align to TRBD2. The CDR3 sequence is 14 residues long. J gave up 8 bases and V 2 bases, and 6 bases lay outside the gene matches. Per germline, CDR1 MDHEN and CDR2 SYDVKM. For the CDR3, the DNA is TGTGCCAGCAGTTTAAGCGGGAGGGCCCCCAAGCAGTACTTC. Residues: CASSLSGRAPKQYF.

This clonotype was counted only a few times. An end of the junction does not agree with germline; a read error may underlie this. The CDR3, as DNA: TGTGCCAGCAGCCCCACCGGGACAGGCACGGATACGCAGTATTTT. Translating gives CASSPTGTGTDTQYF. This chain links TRBV5-4 with TRBJ2-3; 8 nucleotides match TRBD1. The CDR3 length is 15 residues. Germline V gene data show CDR1 as SGHNT and CDR2 as YYREEE (reference sequence).